These T cell receptor beta chains were read from a single sample in a study of control samples from healthy donors and cancer patients. TCRdb keeps only in-frame clones here, not all; method: immunoSEQ multiplex PCR. This table holds about 77,000 clones, approximately 92% found once. The sample was blood. These receptors were taken from a woman in her sixties in good health. The conserved cysteine and the conserved F or W are not part of the CDR3 here. The D gene is left open where the match is weak.

v_call d_call cdr3_aa
TRBV5-1 TRBD1 ASSVGQGGYEQY
TRBV4-3 TRBD1 ASSQDLGQATGYT
TRBV11-2 . ASRVAAVTSYEQY
TRBV27 . ASSFLQGRSGQF
TRBV9 . ASSAGTGSNYGYT
TRBV27 . ASSLSGQPRTGNTIY
TRBV24-1 . ATSDSPSWGAGGYT
TRBV19 . ASSIRLVSDTQY
TRBV2 . ASSEEALGGMNTEAF
TRBV27 . ASLRGAEAF
TRBV5-1 TRBD1 ASSLAALTGLYEQY
TRBV5-3 . ARRGGLNIQY
TRBV25-1 . ASSENVKMEAF
TRBV10-2 . ASSQGAGLNNEQF
TRBV11-3 TRBD2 ASSSPSGSGEQF
TRBV7-9 . ASTRTETQY
TRBV6-5 . ASLLRGDGYEQY
TRBV19 . ASSTEPAGELF
TRBV6-5 TRBD1 ASSFGTGNEQF
TRBV11-2 . ASSLGGTQNIQY
TRBV2 . ASSEKGIQPQH
TRBV11-3 . ASSSDSNTEAF
TRBV27 . ASRPGGSGNTIY
TRBV28 . ASSLPGGSNEKLF
TRBV5-8 . ASSLGVSRDNEQF
TRBV5-5 . ASTSRGGAVDSPLH
TRBV7-9 . ATRQMMNTEAF
TRBV25-1 . ASSDSRREETQY
TRBV19 TRBD1 ASSPSITDRGYGYT
TRBV3-1/TRBV3-2 . ASSLVSGFQL
TRBV6-5 . AAAAGSYEQY
TRBV3-1/TRBV3-2 . ASSQGSNYGYT
TRBV18 . ASSPPGGRNEQF
TRBV6-5 . ASSKRGRAYEQY
TRBV24-1 . ATSEGRGRPETQY
TRBV5-1 TRBD2 ASSTRTSGNFYNEQF
TRBV4-3 . ASSQGLLSGANVLT
TRBV2 TRBD2 ASTGGGETQY
TRBV2 TRBD1 ASRGQITNYGYT
TRBV6-6 TRBD2 ASSSSGRAGEQY
TRBV7-9 . ASSSRPWGGELF
TRBV28 . ASSFTGRLNTEAF
TRBV6-6 TRBD1 ASSPPERGRNQPQH
TRBV14 . ASSPFTDTQY
TRBV19 . ASSISGRYGYT
TRBV14 . ASSQDPIGVGPLEAF
TRBV27 . ASSFSTVAKTQY
TRBV10-3 TRBD2 AISEPSGKLAGNTGELF
TRBV30 . AWTTAADVY
TRBV25-1 . ASSEYMGGYT